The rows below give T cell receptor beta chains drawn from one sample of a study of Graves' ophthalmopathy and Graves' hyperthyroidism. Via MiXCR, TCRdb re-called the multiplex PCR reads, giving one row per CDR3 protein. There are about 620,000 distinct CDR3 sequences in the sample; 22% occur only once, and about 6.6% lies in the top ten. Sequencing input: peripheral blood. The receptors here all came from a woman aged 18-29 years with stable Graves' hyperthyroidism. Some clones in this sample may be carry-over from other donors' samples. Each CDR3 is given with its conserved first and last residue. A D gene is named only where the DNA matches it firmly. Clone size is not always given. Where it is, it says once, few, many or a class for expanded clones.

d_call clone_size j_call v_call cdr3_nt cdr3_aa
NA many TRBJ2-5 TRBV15 TGTGCCACCCTCGGAACATCTCAAGAGACCCAGTACTTC CATLGTSQETQYF
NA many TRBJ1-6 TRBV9 TGTGCCAGCAGCCCCACCAGGAGTTTGGGAAATTCACCCCTCCACTTT CASSPTRSLGNSPLHF
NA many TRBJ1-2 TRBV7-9 TGTGCCAGCAGTTCCCAGGGAAGTGGAGGCTACACCTTC CASSSQGSGGYTF
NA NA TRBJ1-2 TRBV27 TGTGCCAGCAGTTTATCTCGACAGGCCGGCGATGGCTACACCTTC CASSLSRQAGDGYTF
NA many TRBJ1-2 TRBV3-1 TGTGCCAGCAGCCAATACAGGAACTATGGCTACACCTTC CASSQYRNYGYTF
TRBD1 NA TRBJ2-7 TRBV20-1 TGCAGTGCCAACAACAGGGGGCGGAAGTACGAGCAGTACTTC CSANNRGRKYEQYF
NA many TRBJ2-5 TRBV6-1 TGTGCCAGCGGTCGGGGCCCAGAGACCCAGTACTTC CASGRGPETQYF
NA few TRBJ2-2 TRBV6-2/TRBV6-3 TGTGCCAGCGGGGCGCGACTCTCGGCCGGGGAGCTGTTTTTT CASGARLSAGELFF
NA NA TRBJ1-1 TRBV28 TGTGCCAGCACCTCGTGGGGGGGCGGCACTGAAGCTTTCTTT CASTSWGGGTEAFF
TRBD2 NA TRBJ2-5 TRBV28 TGTGCCAGCAGTTTCCGGGTCAGAGTAGCGGGGGGAAAAGAGACCCAGTACTTC CASSFRVRVAGGKETQYF
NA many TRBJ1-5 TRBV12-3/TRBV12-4 TGTGCCAGCAGTTTTAGGGGTCAGCCCCAGCATTTT CASSFRGQPQHF
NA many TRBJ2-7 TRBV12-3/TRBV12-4 TGTGCCAGCAGTTTCCAATTGCCCTCCTACGAGCAGTACTTC CASSFQLPSYEQYF
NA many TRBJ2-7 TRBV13 TGTGCCAGCAGCTTATCCGGCAGGGCCGAGCAGTACTTC CASSLSGRAEQYF
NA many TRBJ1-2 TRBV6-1 TGTGCCAGCAGCCCGATCGGTGGAGGCTACACCTTC CASSPIGGGYTF
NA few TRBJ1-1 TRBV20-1 TGCAGTGCCAAACCGGTCGAGAAGGCTATGAACACTGAAGCTTTCTTT CSAKPVEKAMNTEAFF
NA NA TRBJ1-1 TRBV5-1 TGCGCCAGCAGCTTTATCCGGGGCACTGAAGCTTTCTTT CASSFIRGTEAFF
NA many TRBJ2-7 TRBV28 TGTGCCAGCGGACGCGGCCCTTACGAGCAGTACTTC CASGRGPYEQYF
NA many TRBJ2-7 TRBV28 TGTGCCAGCAGTTCCCTGACAGCTTCCTACGAGCAGTACTTC CASSSLTASYEQYF
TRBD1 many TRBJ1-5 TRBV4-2 TGTGCCAGCAGCCAGGGGACAGGGAGCAATCAGCCCCAGCATTTT CASSQGTGSNQPQHF
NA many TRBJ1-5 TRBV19 TGTGCCAGTAATCTGGTGAGGGGGAATCAGCCCCAGCATTTT CASNLVRGNQPQHF
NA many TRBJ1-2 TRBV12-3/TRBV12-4 TGTGCCAGCAGTTTAAATCGGGCTCACGGTAACTATGGCTACACCTTC CASSLNRAHGNYGYTF
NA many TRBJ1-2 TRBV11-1 TGTGCCAGCAGCTTAGTAACTACAAGGGGGGCTAACTATGGCTACACCTTC CASSLVTTRGANYGYTF
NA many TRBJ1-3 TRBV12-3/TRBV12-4 TGTGCCAGCAGTTTAGAGGCAGCGGGCACCATATATTTT CASSLEAAGTIYF
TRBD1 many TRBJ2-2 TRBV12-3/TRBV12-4 TGTGCCAGCAGCTCCCCAACAGGGGTGGTCGGGGAGCTGTTTTTT CASSSPTGVVGELFF
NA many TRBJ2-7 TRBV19 TGTGCCAGTAGTATATCCAGAGGGACAAACTACGAGCAGTACTTC CASSISRGTNYEQYF
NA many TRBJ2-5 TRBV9 TGTGCCAGCAGCGTAGGTGGTCGCGGGGAGACCCAGTACTTC CASSVGGRGETQYF
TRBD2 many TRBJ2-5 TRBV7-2 TGTGCCAGCAGCCGTGGTAGCGGGGGGGCGGAGACCCAGTACTTC CASSRGSGGAETQYF
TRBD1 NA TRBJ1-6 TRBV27 TGTGCCAGCAGCTGGACAGGGCTGAGCTCACCCCTCCACTTT CASSWTGLSSPLHF
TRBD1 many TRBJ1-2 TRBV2 TGTGCCAGCAGTCCGGACAGGGAGAGTGGCTACACCTTC CASSPDRESGYTF
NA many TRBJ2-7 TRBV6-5 TGTGCCAGCAGTTACCCACGGGAGTCCTACGAGCAGTACTTC CASSYPRESYEQYF
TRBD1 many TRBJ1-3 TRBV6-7 TGTGCCAGCAGTTACCTACCGAAGGACAGGAACTCTGGAAACACCATATATTTT CASSYLPKDRNSGNTIYF
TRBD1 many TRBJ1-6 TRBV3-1 TGTGCCAGCAGCCAAGATTCAGGGGGCCATACGTCACCCCTCCACTTT CASSQDSGGHTSPLHF
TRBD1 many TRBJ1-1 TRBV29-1 TGCAGCGTTGAAACGGGACAGGTGGGAACTGAAGCTTTCTTT CSVETGQVGTEAFF
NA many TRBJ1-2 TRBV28 TGTGCCAGCAGTTTAATCGGGGGCGTCTTCTATGGCTACACCTTC CASSLIGGVFYGYTF
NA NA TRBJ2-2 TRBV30 TGTGCCTGGAGTCCCCGAGCCGGGGAGCTGTTTTTT CAWSPRAGELFF
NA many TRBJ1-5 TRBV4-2 TGTGCCAGCAGCCAAGATGGCTTGGGGGGTTATCAGCCCCAGCATTTT CASSQDGLGGYQPQHF
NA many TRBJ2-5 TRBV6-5 TGTGCCAGCAGTTACTCGGACTATCAAGAGACCCAGTACTTC CASSYSDYQETQYF
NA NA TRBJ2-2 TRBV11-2 TGTGCCAGCAGCCGACACATGGCCGGGGAGCTGTTTTTT CASSRHMAGELFF
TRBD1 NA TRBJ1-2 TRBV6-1 TGTGCCAGCAGTGATACAGGGGTCGGAGGCTACACCTTC CASSDTGVGGYTF
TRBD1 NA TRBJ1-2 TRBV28 TGTGCCAGCAGTTTCAGGGGGCCAAACTATGGCTACACCTTC CASSFRGPNYGYTF
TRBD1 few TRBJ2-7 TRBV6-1 TGTGCCAGCAGGGGCTCTGACAGGGGGCTCTACGAGCAGTACTTC CASRGSDRGLYEQYF
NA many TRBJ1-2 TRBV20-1 TGCAGTGCTAGAGATAGCCGGGGTTGGACGAGAGGCTACACCTTC CSARDSRGWTRGYTF
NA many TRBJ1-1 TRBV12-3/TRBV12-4 TGTGCCAGCAGCAAACAGGGATTCACTGAAGCTTTCTTT CASSKQGFTEAFF
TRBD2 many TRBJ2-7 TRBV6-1 TGTGCCAGCAGTGAAGCTAGCGGGGAACCATACTACGAGCAGTACTTC CASSEASGEPYYEQYF
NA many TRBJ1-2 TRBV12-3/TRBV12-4 TGTGCCAGCACCCAACGGACAGAGGCCCTCTATGGCTACACCTTC CASTQRTEALYGYTF
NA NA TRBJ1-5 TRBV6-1 TGTGCCAGCAGTGATTTATGGGGGGCAGGGCAGCCCCAGCATTTT CASSDLWGAGQPQHF
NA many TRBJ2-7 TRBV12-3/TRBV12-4 TGTGCCAGCCTAAAATTACGCCCATCCGACGAGCAGTACTTC CASLKLRPSDEQYF
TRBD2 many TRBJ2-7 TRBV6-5 TGTGCCAGCAGTTGGGACTACGGATCCTACGAGCAGTACTTC CASSWDYGSYEQYF
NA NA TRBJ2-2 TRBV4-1 TGCGCCAGCAGCCAAGATATTAGAAGGGGCCCCGGCGGGGAGCTGTTTTTT CASSQDIRRGPGGELFF
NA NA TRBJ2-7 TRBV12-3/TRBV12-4 TGTGCCAGCAGTTTCTTCCGGGGAACTGGCTCCTACGAGCAGTACTTC CASSFFRGTGSYEQYF
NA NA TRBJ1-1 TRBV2 TGTGCCAGTAGACAGGTAATAATGAACACTGAAGCTTTCTTT CASRQVIMNTEAFF
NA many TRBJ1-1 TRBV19 TGTGCCAGTAGTATAGGAGCAGGAACTGAAGCTTTCTTT CASSIGAGTEAFF
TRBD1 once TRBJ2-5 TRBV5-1 TGCGCCAGCAGCCCCGGGACAGGGGGCCTCCAAGAGACCCAGTACTTC CASSPGTGGLQETQYF